This T cell receptor (beta chain) was observed in a study of early T cells in non-severe SARS-CoV-2 infection. CDR3 size: 14 residues. Germline values: CDR1 SGHTA, CDR2 FQGNSA. Trimming removed 7 bases at V and 4 bases at J, with 16 bases between. Unique molecular identifiers were added to individual cDNA molecules. Each CDR3 protein gets one entry after TCRdb re-called the 5' RACE reads with MiXCR. The profile covers fewer than 25,000 distinct CDR3 sequences, with less than 5% appearing a single time and less than 6% taken by the ten largest. This clonotype was observed at least ten times. This sequence joins TRBV7-2 and TRBJ1-2, with D possibly TRBD1 on 5 matching bases. Sequenced input: whole blood. The sequence came from an adult who was a healthcare worker with PCR-confirmed SARS-CoV-2 infection or an uninfected control (not recorded which). CDR3 nucleotide sequence: TGTGCCAGCAACCCAACGGGGGTCGGCTATGGCTACACCTTC. It specifies CASNPTGVGYGYTF.